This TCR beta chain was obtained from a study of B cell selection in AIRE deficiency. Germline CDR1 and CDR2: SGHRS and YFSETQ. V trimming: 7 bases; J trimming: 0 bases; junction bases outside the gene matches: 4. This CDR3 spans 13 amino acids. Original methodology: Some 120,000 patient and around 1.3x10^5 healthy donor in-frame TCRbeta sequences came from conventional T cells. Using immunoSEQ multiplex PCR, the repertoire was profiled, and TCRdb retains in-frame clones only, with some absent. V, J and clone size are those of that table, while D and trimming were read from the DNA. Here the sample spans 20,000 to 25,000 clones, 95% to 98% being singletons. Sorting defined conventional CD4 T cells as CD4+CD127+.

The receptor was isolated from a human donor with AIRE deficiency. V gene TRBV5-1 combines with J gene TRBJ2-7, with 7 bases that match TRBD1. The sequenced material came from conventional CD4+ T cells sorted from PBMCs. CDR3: CASGPGGSYEQYF. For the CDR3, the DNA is TGCGCCAGCGGGCCAGGGGGCTCCTACGAGCAGTACTTC.